The clone carrying this TCR beta chain was seen just once. TCRdb redid the calling of the 5' RACE reads with MiXCR, one entry per CDR3 protein. The data show about 260,000 distinct CDR3 sequences, with roughly a quarter seen just once and around 0.58% held by the top ten. The CDR3 extends over 14 amino acids. Germline CDR1 MNHNS, CDR2 SASEGT. V was clipped by 4 bases and J by 3 bases, with 10 bases between them. The data stem from a study of CD8 T cells in ankylosing spondylitis. The chain is built from TRBV6-1 and TRBJ1-3, with a tentative D call TRBD1 (5 bases). The sequencing input was blood, either unsorted or a sorted T cell fraction (not recorded which). This clonotype was sampled from a male donor with ankylosing spondylitis or in good health (not recorded which). The CDR3 nucleotides read TGTGCCAGCAGTGTAACGGGGCGTGGAAACACCATATATTTT. It specifies CASSVTGRGNTIYF.